The count of the clone carrying this T cell receptor beta chain is one. This CDR3 spans 17 amino acids. V trimming: 5 bases; J trimming: 0 bases; junction bases outside the gene matches: 11. CDR1 is MNHNY and CDR2 is SVGAGI in the germline V gene (reference sequence). Some clones are missing from TCRdb's copy, which holds only in-frame ones; the method was immunoSEQ multiplex PCR. The sample yields approximately 24,000 clones, roughly 84% seen once. The sample belongs to a study of blood T cell repertoires in COVID-19. The chain employs TRBV6-6 and TRBJ1-1; 8 positions agree with TRBD1. The receptor was derived from a human donor in a cohort sampled during active COVID-19. Specimen: peripheral blood. For the CDR3, the DNA is TGTGCCAGCAGTCCGGACAGGGCCCCGTCCGTGAACACTGAAGCTTTCTTT. Protein: CASSPDRAPSVNTEAFF.